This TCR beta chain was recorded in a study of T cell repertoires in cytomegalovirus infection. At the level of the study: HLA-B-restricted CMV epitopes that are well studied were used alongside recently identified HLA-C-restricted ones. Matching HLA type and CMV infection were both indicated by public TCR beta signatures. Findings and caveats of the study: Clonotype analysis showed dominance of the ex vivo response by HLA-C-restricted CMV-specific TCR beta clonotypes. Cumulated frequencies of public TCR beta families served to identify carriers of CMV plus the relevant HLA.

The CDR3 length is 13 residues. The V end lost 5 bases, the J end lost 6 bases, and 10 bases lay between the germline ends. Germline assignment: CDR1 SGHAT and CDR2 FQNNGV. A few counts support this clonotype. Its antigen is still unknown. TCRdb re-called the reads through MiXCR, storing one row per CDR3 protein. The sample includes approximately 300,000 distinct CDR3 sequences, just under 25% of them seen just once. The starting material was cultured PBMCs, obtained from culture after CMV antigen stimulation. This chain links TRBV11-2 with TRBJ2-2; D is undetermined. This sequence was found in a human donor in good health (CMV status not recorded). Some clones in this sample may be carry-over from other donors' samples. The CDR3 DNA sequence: TGTGCCAGCAGCGTGTTTCAGGCCGGGGAGCTGTTTTTT. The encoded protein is CASSVFQAGELFF.